This TCR beta chain is drawn from a study of blood T cells in healthy people across ages (dated by TCRdb to the mid-2010s). With respect to the entire study: In model experiments, template switching captured roughly one uniquely barcoded TCR beta cDNA molecule for every two T cells. To track age-related changes in TCR beta repertoire diversity, the study relied on deep sequencing normalized with unique cDNA molecular identifiers. The study analyzed two additional independent replicas of 1 million unique cDNA reads from the same blood draw for two donors, one aged 18 to 30 and one aged 80 or older. Four age groups were formed from the donors: young (average roughly 15 years), middle-aged (just under 40), aged (62) and long-lived (about 80). Summary of the overall study and its limitations: The long-lived group showed more naive CD4+ T cells, fewer expanded clones and increased TCR diversity than the aged group, suggesting age selection. Because profiling used bulk unsorted PBMCs, naive and antigen-experienced compartments could not be compared conclusively. The CMV infection status of donors was not known, potentially confounding age-related changes in expanded clonotypes. As age increased, observed TCR beta diversity per million T cells dropped in a roughly linear way, and a significant reduction was already evident by age approximately 40. There was a strong correlation between observed TCR beta diversity and the percentage of naive T cells measured by flow cytometry. Estimates of total diversity from one million sequenced T cells were regarded as lower bounds and underestimates.

This clonotype occurred a few times. Its binding antigen is unknown. No much larger clone exists at a distance of one base, and base qualities are not known. The approximately 39 donors, aged about 6 to 95 years, were systemically healthy Caucasian individuals from Russia. Each donor gave ten milliliters of peripheral blood, drawn into EDTA-treated Vacutainer tubes. PBMCs were isolated by Ficoll-Paque density-gradient centrifugation, with at least 6 million obtained per sample. Trizol reagent was used to extract total RNA from PBMCs, with at least 6 micrograms per sample. For every donor, flow cytometry on a PBMC aliquot measured the percentage of naive CD45RAhigh/CD27high T cells. Library method: 5' RACE. Instrument used: Illumina HiSeq 2500. A second roughly 6 to 12 cycle PCR used a sample-barcoded 5' primer and a J-beta primer mix. A unique molecular identifier was introduced onto each TCR beta cDNA molecule by a template-switch 5' adaptor carrying 12 random nucleotides. At least 2.5 million CDR3-containing paired-end reads were obtained from each sample. All of the RNA was converted into first-strand cDNA using the Mint cDNA synthesis kit, with a TRBC-specific oligonucleotide serving as the primer. Following uracil-DNA glycosylase treatment, all cDNA underwent a first 18-cycle PCR with the universal primers M1SS and BC2_uni_R. The authors' analysis ran thus. Normalization of each sample was performed by random selection of 1 million high-quality reads, each carrying a distinct molecular identifier. Reads sharing molecular identifiers were discarded rather than binned into consensus sequences. MiTCR, run with a Q25 quality threshold and the strictest error-elimination algorithm, handled CDR3 identification, clonotype clustering and error correction. A nonparametric unseen species model with Euler transformation was used to estimate lower-bound total TCR beta diversity. In TCRdb, the public reads were trimmed at Q25 with fastp and aligned with MiXCR, with productive beta chains retained. Merged by CDR3 protein, the rows form single entries marked with the most common genes and DNA. The V and J calls shown here were made by TCRdb, not taken from the authors' results. For this sample the table gives roughly 550,000 distinct CDR3 sequences, of which around 24% were detected only once. In total, the top ten clones hold approximately 10% of the sample.

The sample also formed part of further work on T cells of mothers and their children. The second study, in turn, reports: Nine systemically healthy Caucasian individuals, comprising three mothers and their six children, were included as donors. cDNA synthesis used all of the extracted RNA, with around 1.6 ug of RNA in each 15 ul reaction. In the second PCR, the M1S primer added sample barcodes and 2-4 random nucleotides. More than 8 million TCR beta CDR3 reads were obtained from each mother, and roughly 3 million reads were obtained from each child. Thymic selection shapes the output of TCR recombination in a similar way in related and unrelated pairs, and inherited differences have a minor effect. Normalized repertoire overlap was always found to be slightly, but never significantly, higher in related mother-child pairs than in unrelated mother-child pairs. With a sensitivity of about 100 clones per million clonotypes, no persistent microchimeric T cell clones were detected. The study used deep NGS to compare TCR beta repertoires of mothers and children, seeking features distinguishing related mother-child pairs from unrelated individuals. The mean age was around 40 +/- 4 years for the mothers and approximately 11 +/- 4 years for the children. Libraries were sequenced on Illumina HiSeq 2000 with 100+100 nt paired-end reads after adapter ligation with NEBNext reagents. To avoid cross-contamination, the mother libraries and the child libraries were prepared a month apart and sequenced in separate runs. For each donor, somewhere between about 500,000 and 2,000,000 distinct TCR beta clonotypes were identified. Naive TCR beta clonotypes were estimated from low-frequency clonotypes matched to each donor's FACS-determined naive share, without sorting.

The TCR was taken from a boy aged 5-17 years in good health. The sequenced sample consisted of blood.

The CDR3 protein is CASSKGDRGTNEKLFF. The sequenced DNA: TGTGCCAGCAGCAAAGGGGACAGGGGAACTAATGAAAAACTGTTTTTT. Recombination joined TRBV21-1 with TRBJ1-4; the DNA was not used to check the table's D call, TRBD1. TRBV21-1 is recorded as a pseudogene. The CDR3 runs 16 residues from the cysteine to the phenylalanine. Only the CDR3 DNA is retained, 48 bases long and in frame from the first base.